This T cell receptor beta chain is from a study of breast tumors, draining lymph nodes, adjacent tissues. Points from the study as a whole: Compared with basal-like, luminal-like tumors shared significantly more repertoire with nontumor tissue.

CDR3 length: 18 residues. Germline V gene lookup returns CDR1 LNHDA and CDR2 SQIVND (reference sequence). V was shortened by 2 bases and J by 5 bases, with 21 bases between the two germline ends. With respect to this clonotype: Its antigen is currently unknown.

Breast cancer patients provided tissue from their axillary draining lymph nodes. TCRdb re-derived calls from the multiplex PCR reads in MiXCR, one entry per CDR3 protein. Of about 270,000 distinct CDR3 sequences listed, over 25% are singletons. The gene calls are TRBV19 and TRBJ2-2, with D maybe TRBD1 (8 bases). The receptor was derived from a female donor with breast cancer. Some clones in this sample may be carry-over from other donors' samples. The sample was axillary lymph node tissue. The CDR3 coding sequence is TGTGCCAGTAGTATACGGCCAGGGGGCGGGAGTCGGACCGGGGAGCTGTTTTTT. Translating gives CASSIRPGGGSRTGELFF.